The 9 T cell receptor beta chains below come from one sample, sequenced in a study of blood T cell repertoires in COVID-19. This table comes from immunoSEQ multiplex PCR, and its TCRdb copy is limited to in-frame clones, with some not included. The sample records over 200,000 clones, 80% to 90% being singletons. What was sequenced was PBMCs or T cells enriched from blood (not recorded which). The receptors come from a woman in her twenties or thirties who had been exposed to COVID-19.

V gene TRBV29-1 combines with J gene TRBJ1-4; the D is unclear. The CDR3 runs to 12 residues. Germline V gene data show CDR1 as SQVTM and CDR2 as ANQGSEA. Trimming removed 1 base at V and 7 bases at J, with 7 bases between. This chain's CDR3 is CSVEVGSEKLFF. The CDR3 DNA reads TGCAGCGTTGAAGTCGGTAGTGAAAAACTGTTTTTT.

This clone was seen only once. The gene calls are TRBV2 and TRBJ1-2; D is possibly TRBD1 (6 bases). The CDR3 sequence is 15 residues long. Germline-derived CDR1 and CDR2 are SNHLY and FYNNEI. Trimming removed 2 bases at V and 2 bases at J, with 12 bases between. Here the CDR3 reads CASSERDTYNYGYTF. As DNA, the CDR3 is TGTGCCAGCAGTGAAAGGGACACGTACAACTATGGCTACACCTTC.

The chain joins TRBV5-1 to TRBJ1-1, with D hard to call. Germline V gives CDR1 SGHRS, CDR2 YFSETQ. The V and J ends lost 8 bases and 0 bases respectively, with 14 bases between them. The CDR3 contains 14 residues. The CDR3 sequence is CASRPGSVNTEAFF. The CDR3 region has the DNA TGCGCCAGTCGGCCGGGGAGCGTGAACACTGAAGCTTTCTTT.

The gene calls are TRBV27 and TRBJ1-2; D gene uncertain. Trimming left V 1 base short and J 0 bases short, with 9 bases between. This CDR3 spans 15 amino acids. CDR1 is MNHEY, CDR2 SMNVEV, per germline (reference sequence). The CDR3 here is CASSLLSTANYGYTF. In DNA form, the CDR3 reads TGTGCCAGCAGTTTATTGAGTACAGCTAACTATGGCTACACCTTC.

Written as DNA, the CDR3 is TGTGCCAGCAGCTTGGGGGGACAGTATGGCTACACCTTC. Its translation: CASSLGGQYGYTF. The chain carries TRBV5-6 and TRBJ1-2; 7 bases agree with TRBD1. CDR1 is SGHDT and CDR2 is YYEEEE in the germline V gene. The CDR3 runs to 13 residues. The trim removed 0 bases at V and 5 bases at J, leaving 1 base unmatched. Using reference TRBV5-6 and TRBJ1-2 for the parts outside the CDR3, the full variable domain is DAGVTQSPTHLIKTRGQQVTLRCSPKSGHDTVSWYQQALGQGPQFIFQYYEEEERQRGNFPDRFSGHQFPNYSSELNVNALLLGDSALYLCASSLGGQYGYTFGSGTRLTVV.

This clone was recorded a few times. The sample has other DNA sequences that encode this CDR3 too. The genes are TRBV30 and TRBJ1-1, with D perhaps TRBD1 (5 bases). CDR3 length: 13 amino acids. From germline, CDR1 is GTSNPN and CDR2 SVGIG (reference sequence). V dropped 0 bases and J dropped 5 bases, with 10 bases sitting between them. CDR3 amino acids: CAWSVLGGTEAFF. The CDR3 bases are TGTGCCTGGAGTGTACTGGGGGGAACTGAAGCTTTCTTT.

This chain connects TRBV2 to TRBJ1-6; no clear D. The germline V gene has CDR1 SNHLY and CDR2 FYNNEI. The CDR3 is made up of 12 amino acids. Deletions cut 3 bases from V and 9 bases from J, with 6 bases between. DNA of the CDR3: TGTGCCAGCAGTGATGGCACTTCACCCCTCCACTTT. It yields the protein CASSDGTSPLHF.

The V call is TRBV2, the J call TRBJ1-2, with TRBD1 matching over 9 bases. The trim removed 6 bases at V and 7 bases at J, leaving 15 bases unmatched. This CDR3 has 16 amino acids. Germline values: CDR1 SNHLY, CDR2 FYNNEI. In DNA form, the CDR3 reads TGTGCCAGCAGCACCACAATGAGAGGGACAGGGTTTGGCTACACCTTC. This encodes CASSTTMRGTGFGYTF.

This sequence joins TRBV4-2 and TRBJ2-2, with 7 nucleotides matching TRBD1. J gave up 7 bases and V 0 bases, and 5 bases lay outside the gene matches. CDR1 LGHNA and CDR2 YNFKEQ come from the germline V gene. The CDR3 is 15 amino acids. The CDR3 nucleotides read TGTGCCAGCAGCCAAGACAGGACAGGCAGCGGGGAGCTGTTTTTT. Amino acid sequence: CASSQDRTGSGELFF.